Below are 12 T cell receptor beta chains sequenced from a single sample in a study of early stage breast cancer tumors. Sequencing used immunoSEQ multiplex PCR; TCRdb keeps in-frame clones, though not all of them. The repertoire includes about 46,000 clones, around 80% of them detected once, and 3.4% sits in the top ten. Sequenced material: blood. Receptor source: a person aged 35-55 years with breast cancer.

The CDR3 loop is CASSPLASGREETQYF. The CDR3 DNA reads as TGTGCCAGCTCACCCCTGGCTAGCGGAAGGGAAGAGACCCAGTACTTC. The V and J genes are TRBV18 and TRBJ2-5; 7 positions agree with TRBD2. Germline V lookup: CDR1 KGHSH, CDR2 LQKENI. Unmatched junction bases numbered 10, after V lost 3 bases and J lost 3 bases. The CDR3 contains 16 residues.

The chain combines TRBV5-1 with TRBJ1-1, with TRBD1 matching over 9 bases. Unmatched junction bases numbered 9, after V lost 4 bases and J lost 2 bases. CDR1 is SGHRS, CDR2 YFSETQ, per germline. This CDR3 is 16 amino acids long. CDR3 DNA sequence: TGCGCCAGCAGCGGGGGACAGGGTTCTTTTAACACTGAAGCTTTCTTT. This encodes CASSGGQGSFNTEAFF.

The chain links TRBV9 to TRBJ2-5; TRBD1 aligns across 8 bases. Germline V lookup: CDR1 SGDLS, CDR2 YYNGEE. The CDR3 consists of 13 residues. With 4 bases clipped from V and 5 bases from J, the junction kept 4 bases outside the gene matches. The CDR3 sequence: CASSTGQGETQYF. CDR3 nucleotides: TGTGCCAGCAGCACCGGACAGGGCGAGACCCAGTACTTC.

The chain combines TRBV7-9 with TRBJ2-5, with D tentatively TRBD2 (6 bases). V dropped 6 bases and J dropped 5 bases, with 19 bases sitting between them. Germline CDR1 and CDR2: SEHNR and FQNEAQ (reference sequence). The CDR3 has 15 residues. The CDR3: CASSPPGLVLETQYF. In DNA, the CDR3 is TGTGCCAGCAGTCCCCCGGGACTCGTGCTGGAGACCCAGTACTTC.

The chain carries TRBV6-1 and TRBJ2-5; no definite D call. V shed 1 base and J shed 2 bases, with 8 bases lying between them. The CDR3 loop spans 14 amino acids. Germline values: CDR1 MNHNS, CDR2 SASEGT. The CDR3 spells CASSEGGKQETQYF. CDR3 sequence (DNA): TGTGCCAGCAGTGAAGGGGGAAAACAAGAGACCCAGTACTTC.

This clone has only a few counts. V is TRBV9 and J is TRBJ1-1, with 7 bases aligning to TRBD1. Germline lookup yields CDR1 SGDLS and CDR2 YYNGEE. The V segment lost 0 bases and the J segment 6 bases; nucleotides outside the gene matches: 11. This CDR3 has 16 amino acids. CDR3 coding DNA: TGTGCCAGCAGCGTAGCTGGGGTCCCAGGGGGTGCTGAAGCTTTCTTT. It encodes CASSVAGVPGGAEAFF.

This rearrangement joins TRBV7-8 to TRBJ2-2, with TRBD1 matching 8 bases. Trimming removed 5 bases from V and 1 base from J; junction bases left unmatched: 21. The CDR3 is made up of 21 amino acids. Germline assignment: CDR1 SGHVS and CDR2 FQNEAQ. The CDR3 protein is CASSKARTGKNSGLNTGELFF. As DNA, the CDR3 is TGTGCCAGCAGCAAAGCGCGGACAGGGAAAAATAGCGGTCTGAACACCGGGGAGCTGTTTTTT.

J is TRBJ2-7 and V is TRBV11-2; D possibly corresponds to TRBD2 (6 bases). From germline, CDR1 is SGHAT and CDR2 FQNNGV. The CDR3 extends over 14 amino acids. With 4 bases removed from V and 5 bases from J, the gap between germline ends came to 15 bases. Written as DNA, the CDR3 is TGTGCCAGCAGCTCGGAGACGGGGGACCACGAGCAGTACTTC. Protein sequence: CASSSETGDHEQYF.

The chain combines TRBV7-9 with TRBJ1-2; TRBD1 aligns across 12 bases. V was pared by 3 bases and J by 3 bases, with 5 bases of the junction left unmatched. The CDR3 sequence is 16 residues long. The V gene's germline CDR1 is SEHNR and CDR2 FQNEAQ (reference sequence). CDR3 in amino acids: CASSLRDRGRDYGYTF. DNA of the CDR3: TGTGCCAGCAGCTTGAGGGACAGGGGGCGGGACTATGGCTACACCTTC.

This clone has only one observation. The chain links TRBV29-1 to TRBJ2-2, with 8 positions matching TRBD2. V was pared by 7 bases and J by 6 bases, with 4 bases of the junction left unmatched. Germline CDR1 and CDR2: SQVTM and ANQGSEA. The CDR3 totals 12 residues. The CDR3 is CSAAGGAGELFF. CDR3 DNA sequence: TGCAGCGCGGCCGGGGGGGCCGGGGAGCTGTTTTTT.

The V gene is TRBV2, the J gene TRBJ2-7; TRBD2 matches 7 bases. Trimming removed 11 bases from V and 5 bases from J; junction bases left unmatched: 9. Per the germline V gene, CDR1 is SNHLY and CDR2 is FYNNEI. The CDR3 contains 12 residues. The DNA of the CDR3 is TGTGCCGGGGGGAGGGGCCCCCACGAGCAGTACTTC. Its protein is CAGGRGPHEQYF.

This chain connects TRBV7-2 to TRBJ2-2; D is possibly TRBD2 (5 bases). The CDR3 covers 14 residues. The V gene lost 2 bases and the J gene lost 6 bases, with 10 bases spanning the gap. Per germline, CDR1 SGHTA and CDR2 FQGNSA. CDR3 nucleotide sequence: TGTGCCAGCAGCTTATTAGCGTTGCCCGGGGAGCTGTTTTTT. This encodes CASSLLALPGELFF.